The 18 T cell receptor beta chains below were found in one sample sequenced in a study of brain T cells in children with intractable seizures. Clones were read by immunoSEQ multiplex PCR, and TCRdb kept only the in-frame ones, dropping some. The sample shows under 150,000 clones, 94% of them seen only once. The material sequenced was peripheral blood, taken at surgery. These TCRs come from a boy in the first two years of life with hemimegalencephaly and intractable seizures.

The chain uses TRBV30 and TRBJ1-6; TRBD1 might be the D (6 bases). The germline gives CDR1 GTSNPN, CDR2 SVGIG (reference sequence). Trimming pared 1 base from V and 0 bases from J, leaving 7 bases between. The CDR3 consists of 15 residues. CDR3 sequence: CAWSEDSSYNSPLHF. The CDR3 nucleotides read TGTGCCTGGAGTGAGGACAGCTCCTATAATTCACCCCTCCACTTT.

This clone was seen a single time. The chain joins TRBV6-6 to TRBJ1-2; D is unclear. CDR1 MNHNY and CDR2 SVGAGI come from the germline V gene (reference sequence). Trimming cost V 2 bases and J 6 bases, with 16 bases left between them. The CDR3 runs 15 residues. CDR3 sequence (DNA): TGTGCCAGCAGTTACCCCTGGGGAGGTCAGGATGGCTACACCTTC. The encoded protein is CASSYPWGGQDGYTF.

The chain links TRBV28 to TRBJ2-1; 9 bases map to TRBD1. CDR3 length: 15 amino acids. V was clipped by 4 bases and J by 5 bases; unmatched bases: 6. Germline values: CDR1 MDHEN, CDR2 SYDVKM. CDR3 nucleotide sequence: TGTGCCAGCAGTTCACAGGGGGCGCGGAACAATGAGCAGTTCTTC. Residues: CASSSQGARNNEQFF.

This rearrangement joins TRBV10-3 to TRBJ2-7, with 11 bases fitting TRBD2. V gave up 4 bases and J gave up 2 bases; unmatched junction bases: 7. CDR1 and CDR2 (germline): ENHRY, SYGVKD. The CDR3 is 16 amino acids. The CDR3 sequence is CAISGQTSGTPYEQYF. For the CDR3, the DNA is TGTGCCATCAGTGGACAGACTAGCGGGACCCCCTACGAGCAGTACTTC.

The chain is built from TRBV27 and TRBJ2-7; D not resolved. The ends were cut back, 0 bases at V and 5 bases at J, with 14 bases in the middle. The CDR3 has 15 amino acids. The V gene's germline CDR1 is MNHEY and CDR2 SMNVEV (reference sequence). The CDR3 coding sequence is TGTGCCAGCAGTTTATCTGGTTATCTCCCCCACGAGCAGTACTTC. Translation gives CASSLSGYLPHEQYF.

The rearrangement uses TRBV7-2 and TRBJ2-3; D remains ambiguous. Trimming pared 0 bases from V and 2 bases from J, leaving 6 bases between. The CDR3 extends over 14 amino acids. Germline CDR1 and CDR2: SGHTA and FQGNSA. The CDR3 region is CASSLAWDTDTQYF. CDR3 DNA sequence: TGTGCCAGCAGCTTAGCCTGGGACACAGATACGCAGTATTTT.

The chain couples TRBV11-2 to TRBJ2-5; 9 bases are shared with TRBD1. CDR3 length: 14 amino acids. Trimming cost V 6 bases and J 5 bases; bases outside gene matches: 7. Germline V gene data show CDR1 as SGHAT and CDR2 as FQNNGV. The CDR3 nucleotides are TGTGCCAGCAGTATGGGACAGGGTACGGAGACCCAGTACTTC. It codes for CASSMGQGTETQYF.

The chain links TRBV6-6 to TRBJ2-7; TRBD2 matches 8 bases. Per germline, CDR1 MNHNY and CDR2 SVGAGI (reference sequence). This CDR3 comprises 16 residues. J was trimmed by 3 bases and V by 0 bases; bases with no gene match: 7. DNA of the CDR3: TGTGCCAGCAGTTACTCTTATAGCGGGATAGACTACGAGCAGTACTTC. It translates to CASSYSYSGIDYEQYF.

The chain recombines TRBV11-2 with TRBJ1-4, with 9 nucleotides matching TRBD1. CDR1 and CDR2 (germline): SGHAT, FQNNGV. The CDR3 has 19 residues. V shed 2 bases, J shed 0 bases, and the junction held 10 bases outside the gene matches. CDR3 sequence: CASSLSDTGTGTTNEKLFF. CDR3 nucleotides: TGTGCCAGCAGCTTAAGTGATACCGGGACAGGGACAACTAATGAAAAACTGTTTTTT.

The chain is built from TRBV19 and TRBJ2-7, with 9 bases lining up with TRBD2. The CDR3 totals 16 residues. CDR1 and CDR2 from the germline V gene are LNHDA and SQIVND (reference sequence). J was trimmed by 0 bases and V by 7 bases; bases with no gene match: 10. This CDR3 is CASTPSGSGSSYEQYF. The CDR3 DNA is TGTGCCAGTACCCCCTCTGGTAGCGGGAGCTCCTACGAGCAGTACTTC.

The J gene is TRBJ2-2, the V gene TRBV11-3; unclear D gene. Germline CDR1 SGHNT, CDR2 YENEEA. Trimming removed 5 bases at V and 4 bases at J, with 17 bases between. CDR3 length: 16 residues. In DNA, the CDR3 is TGTGCCAGCAGCCCCACCCTACGAAGAGGCACCGGGGAGCTGTTTTTT. It is translated as CASSPTLRRGTGELFF. The full variable domain, with the rest looked up from reference TRBV11-3 and TRBJ2-2, is EAGVVQSPRYKIIEKKQPVAFWCNPISGHNTLYWYLQNLGQGPELLIRYENEEAVDDSQLPKDRFSAERLKGVDSTLKIQPAELGDSAVYLCASSPTLRRGTGELFFGEGSRLTVL.

This chain joins TRBV4-3 and TRBJ2-3, with D uncertain. This CDR3 spans 15 amino acids. Deletions cut 1 base from V and 2 bases from J, with 10 bases between. The germline gives CDR1 LGHNA, CDR2 YSLEER. CDR3 loop: CASSQALFPTDTQYF. The CDR3 coding sequence is TGCGCCAGCAGCCAAGCGCTTTTCCCCACAGATACGCAGTATTTT.

V gene TRBV21-1 combines with J gene TRBJ2-1; the table names TRBD1, a call not compared with the DNA. TRBV21-1 is assigned pseudogene status. The CDR3 extends over 15 amino acids. The CDR3: CASTSRGTGGNEQFF. The CDR3 nucleotides are TGTGCCAGCACCTCGAGGGGGACAGGGGGCAATGAGCAGTTCTTC.

This clone was recorded once. The chain carries TRBV5-1 and TRBJ2-1; 10 bases are a match to TRBD2. Germline assignment: CDR1 SGHRS and CDR2 YFSETQ. This CDR3 is built from 16 residues. V shed 4 bases and J 3 bases; nucleotides not matched to a gene: 7. The DNA for the CDR3 is TGCGCCAGCAGCCCCACGTGGACTAGCGGCTACAATGAGCAGTTCTTC. Its protein is CASSPTWTSGYNEQFF.

The CDR3 bases are TGTGCCAGTAGTATAGGCGAAGTATACGAGCAGTACTTC. This codes for CASSIGEVYEQYF. V gene TRBV19 combines with J gene TRBJ2-7; no clear D. The V end was cut by 1 base, the J end by 4 bases, with 8 bases between. Germline V gene data show CDR1 as LNHDA and CDR2 as SQIVND (reference sequence). This CDR3 has 13 residues.

This chain connects TRBV15 to TRBJ1-2; 9 bases agree with TRBD1. Per the germline V gene, CDR1 is LNHNV and CDR2 is YYDKDF (reference sequence). The CDR3 length is 16 residues. The V and J ends lost 5 bases and 4 bases, in that order; junction bases with no gene match: 11. CDR3 sequence: CATSGDGQGPFYGYTF. CDR3 nucleotides: TGTGCCACCAGCGGTGATGGACAGGGGCCGTTCTATGGCTACACCTTC.

V and J are TRBV20-1 and TRBJ1-1; D is undetermined. Trimming took 0 bases from V and 4 from J, leaving 3 bases between them. CDR1 and CDR2 (germline): DFQATT, SNEGSKA (reference sequence). This CDR3 region has 11 residues. The CDR3 sequence is CSARESTEAFF. CDR3 DNA: TGCAGTGCTAGAGAGAGCACTGAAGCTTTCTTT.

This clone was detected once. The gene calls are TRBV7-2 and TRBJ2-3; D is unresolved. Trimming took 5 bases from V and 2 from J, leaving 14 bases between them. Germline assignment: CDR1 SGHTA and CDR2 FQGNSA. This CDR3 has 15 amino acids. The chain's CDR3 is CASSAIPWATDTQYF. CDR3 sequence (DNA): TGTGCCAGCAGCGCAATCCCGTGGGCCACAGATACGCAGTATTTT.